This entry lists 23 T cell receptor beta chains sequenced from one sample in a study of TIL therapy for anti-PD-1-resistant metastatic lung cancer. The immunoSEQ assay was v3. The data were produced by immunoSEQ multiplex PCR, yet TCRdb's version contains in-frame clones alone and is incomplete. The sample includes tens of thousands of clones, roughly 91% of them seen just once. As to time point: pre-treatment sample, taken before nivolumab and TIL therapy. The starting material was blood, obtained at baseline. Receptors were obtained from a person between 25 and 80 years old with non-small cell lung cancer.

The genes are TRBV9 and TRBJ1-5; no clear D. In germline, CDR1 is SGDLS, CDR2 YYNGEE. Trimming took 10 bases from V and 7 from J, leaving 9 bases between them. This CDR3 comprises 10 residues. CDR3 nucleotides: TGTGCCGGGTTCAGGCAGCCCCAGCATTTT. As protein: CAGFRQPQHF.

A single count supports this clone. The CDR3 nucleotides read TGTGCCAGTAGTCTCCACCCTCCCAGGGCAACTAATGAAAAACTGTTTTTT. Its translation: CASSLHPPRATNEKLFF. The V gene is TRBV19, the J gene TRBJ1-4, with D possibly matching TRBD1 (5 bases). Germline lookup yields CDR1 LNHDA and CDR2 SQIVND (reference sequence). Trimming shortened V by 5 bases and J by 0 bases, and 16 bases separated the two germline ends. CDR3 length equals 17 residues.

This sequence joins TRBV6-6 and TRBJ2-7; 8 bases fit TRBD2. This CDR3 is 14 amino acids long. Germline V gene lookup returns CDR1 MNHNY and CDR2 SVGAGI (reference sequence). The V and J ends lost 6 bases and 5 bases, in that order; junction bases with no gene match: 9. Here the CDR3 DNA reads TGTGCCAGCAGCAGCGGACTAGCCTTCCACGAGCAGTACTTC. Its translation: CASSSGLAFHEQYF.

This rearrangement joins TRBV30 to TRBJ2-7, with TRBD1 matching over 7 bases. Germline trimming cut 6 bases from V and 3 bases from J; bases unmatched to any gene: 5. CDR3 length equals 12 residues. Germline V lookup: CDR1 GTSNPN, CDR2 SVGIG (reference sequence). The CDR3 coding sequence is TGTGCCTGCCGACAGGGAAGCTACGAGCAGTACTTC. Amino acid sequence: CACRQGSYEQYF.

The CDR3 region has the DNA TGTGCCAGCAGCTTGGGACAGAGCTCCTATAATTCACCCCTCCACTTT. The encoded protein is CASSLGQSSYNSPLHF. The chain joins TRBV28 to TRBJ1-6, with 7 bases matching TRBD1. From germline, CDR1 is MDHEN and CDR2 SYDVKM. Trimming cost V 6 bases and J 0 bases; bases outside gene matches: 5. This CDR3 is built from 16 residues.

This sequence joins TRBV14 and TRBJ2-7, with 11 bases identical to TRBD1. This CDR3 region has 15 residues. V trimming: 6 bases; J trimming: 2 bases; junction bases outside the gene matches: 6. Germline values: CDR1 SGHDN, CDR2 FVKESK. DNA for the CDR3: TGTGCCAGCAGTGGACAGGGGGCATCGGCCTACGAGCAGTACTTC. Translated: CASSGQGASAYEQYF.

The genes are TRBV7-2 and TRBJ2-1, with 10 bases lining up with TRBD2. Germline V gene lookup returns CDR1 SGHTA and CDR2 FQGNSA. V was pared by 2 bases and J by 6 bases, with 7 bases of the junction left unmatched. The CDR3 spans 16 residues. CDR3 region: CASSLHASGSPNEQFF. The CDR3 nucleotides read TGTGCCAGCAGCTTACACGCTAGCGGGAGCCCCAATGAGCAGTTCTTC.

This clone came up once. The CDR3 here is CASSERDTTDTQYF. The CDR3 DNA is TGTGCCAGCAGTGAGCGGGACACCACAGATACGCAGTATTTT. This chain uses TRBV6-4 with TRBJ2-3; D is possibly TRBD1 or TRBD2 (6 bases each). Germline values: CDR1 MRHNA, CDR2 SNTAGT. V gave up 3 bases and J gave up 2 bases, with 9 bases separating them. The CDR3 is 14 residues long.

The rearrangement links TRBV7-2 to TRBJ1-2, with a tentative D call TRBD1 (6 bases). This CDR3 is built from 17 residues. Germline V gene sequence: CDR1 SGHTA, CDR2 FQGNSA. V shed 3 bases and J shed 4 bases, with 21 bases lying between them. CDR3 sequence: CASSFSRRDTSFYGYTF. As DNA, the CDR3 is TGTGCCAGCAGCTTTAGCCGCCGGGACACAAGCTTCTATGGCTACACCTTC.

This clone came up a few times. The genes are TRBV19 and TRBJ1-5, with D maybe TRBD1 (5 bases). Germline loops: CDR1 LNHDA, CDR2 SQIVND (reference sequence). CDR3 size: 16 residues. The V end was cut by 1 base, the J end by 6 bases, with 16 bases between. The DNA for the CDR3 is TGTGCCAGTAGTATAGGTTTAGGGACCGGCGCTCAGCCCCAGCATTTT. It translates to CASSIGLGTGAQPQHF.

The gene calls are TRBV27 and TRBJ1-5; tentative D call: TRBD1 (6 bases). Looked up from germline, CDR1 is MNHEY and CDR2 is SMNVEV (reference sequence). Trimming took 5 bases from V and 7 from J, leaving 9 bases between them. This CDR3 is built from 12 residues. This chain's CDR3 is CASSRDIQPQHF. The CDR3 DNA follows: TGTGCCAGCAGTCGGGACATCCAGCCCCAGCATTTT.

The chain is built from TRBV15 and TRBJ2-7; D possibly corresponds to TRBD2 (5 bases). V gave up 1 base and J gave up 7 bases, with 8 bases separating them. From germline, CDR1 is LNHNV and CDR2 YYDKDF (reference sequence). The CDR3 length is 12 residues. Here the CDR3 DNA reads TGTGCCACCAGCAGAGGCCGGGGAGAGCAGTACTTC. This codes for CATSRGRGEQYF.

This clone was detected once. This chain links TRBV7-3 with TRBJ2-3, with TRBD1 as a possible D gene (5 bases). V was shortened by 2 bases and J by 3 bases, with 12 bases between the two germline ends. The germline CDR1 and CDR2 sequences are SGHTA and FQGTGA. The CDR3 covers 15 residues. DNA for the CDR3: TGTGCCAGCAGCTTACTTCCAGGGCTAACAGATACGCAGTATTTT. Translation: CASSLLPGLTDTQYF. Combining the CDR3 with reference TRBV7-3 and TRBJ2-3 gives the whole variable domain GAGVSQTPSNKVTEKGKYVELRCDPISGHTALYWYRQSLGQGPEFLIYFQGTGAADDSGLPNDRFFAVRPEGSVSTLKIQRTERGDSAVYLCASSLLPGLTDTQYFGPGTRLTVL.

CDR3 amino acids: CASSSTVLVEAFF. The CDR3 nucleotides read TGTGCCAGTAGTAGTACAGTCCTCGTTGAAGCTTTCTTT. V and J are TRBV19 and TRBJ1-1, with D unresolved. Trimming took 4 bases from V and 7 from J, leaving 13 bases between them. The CDR3 contains 13 residues. CDR1 LNHDA and CDR2 SQIVND come from the germline V gene (reference sequence).

The V call is TRBV6-5, the J call TRBJ1-5; D not resolved. CDR3 size: 13 residues. The germline V gene has CDR1 MNHEY and CDR2 SVGAGI. V was shortened by 5 bases and J by 4 bases, with 9 bases between the two germline ends. CDR3 sequence: CASSRRMNQPQHF. CDR3 nucleotide sequence: TGTGCCAGCAGTCGACGGATGAATCAGCCCCAGCATTTT.

V is TRBV29-1 and J is TRBJ2-1, with 12 bases matching TRBD2. V was pared by 6 bases and J by 4 bases, with 7 bases of the junction left unmatched. Germline V gives CDR1 SQVTM, CDR2 ANQGSEA. The CDR3 is 15 amino acids. The CDR3 here is CSVSSGGAAYNEQFF. DNA of the CDR3: TGCAGCGTCTCTAGCGGGGGGGCGGCGTACAATGAGCAGTTCTTC.

In this sample, this clone turned up a few times. The chain carries TRBV7-9 and TRBJ1-3, with 9 bases matching TRBD1. From germline, CDR1 is SEHNR and CDR2 FQNEAQ (reference sequence). The CDR3 sequence is 17 residues long. V gave up 2 bases and J gave up 2 bases; unmatched junction bases: 7. The CDR3 DNA follows: TGTGCCAGCAGCTTATCACCGGGACAGGGTACTGGAAACACCATATATTTT. Amino acid sequence: CASSLSPGQGTGNTIYF.

The chain couples TRBV18 to TRBJ1-1, with TRBD1 matching 8 bases. With 3 bases clipped from V and 3 bases from J, the junction kept 0 bases outside the gene matches. The germline V gene encodes CDR1 KGHSH and CDR2 LQKENI. The CDR3 is made up of 13 amino acids. CDR3 residues: CASSPDRDTEAFF. In DNA form, the CDR3 reads TGTGCCAGCTCACCGGACAGGGACACTGAAGCTTTCTTT.

CDR3 nucleotides: TGTGCCAGCAGCTTAGACAGGGGGCGCAGTGAGCAGTACTTC. It yields the protein CASSLDRGRSEQYF. This sequence joins TRBV7-6 and TRBJ2-7; 9 bases align to TRBD1. CDR1 SGHVS and CDR2 FNYEAQ come from the germline V gene. V lost 1 base to trimming and J lost 7 bases; unmatched junction nucleotides: 5. This CDR3 spans 14 amino acids.

J is TRBJ2-7 and V is TRBV7-9; 10 bases match TRBD2. From germline, CDR1 is SEHNR and CDR2 FQNEAQ (reference sequence). Trimming removed 10 bases from V and 3 bases from J; junction bases left unmatched: 6. The length of the CDR3 is 13 residues. CDR3 in amino acids: CATASGRFYEQYF. In nucleotides, the CDR3 is TGTGCCACGGCTAGCGGGAGATTCTACGAGCAGTACTTC.

This clone appeared a few times. The V gene is TRBV5-4, the J gene TRBJ2-7; 9 bases map to TRBD2. The CDR3 has 14 amino acids. Germline CDR1 SGHNT, CDR2 YYREEE (reference sequence). The junction had 2 bases not matched to a gene; V was cut back by 2 bases and J by 2 bases. The CDR3 bases are TGTGCCAGCAGCTTAGCGGGGGGTACCTACGAGCAGTACTTC. This translates into CASSLAGGTYEQYF.

This chain links TRBV7-9 with TRBJ2-3; 7 nucleotides align to TRBD2. CDR1 SEHNR and CDR2 FQNEAQ come from the germline V gene (reference sequence). Trimming at V came to 8 bases and at J to 4 bases, leaving 3 bases not matched to a gene. The CDR3 has 12 residues. The CDR3 region has the DNA TGTGCCAGCGCAACTAGCGCAGATACGCAGTATTTT. This sequence encodes CASATSADTQYF.

This clone was seen only once. The chain links TRBV6-5 to TRBJ1-2; TRBD1 matches 7 bases. This CDR3 is built from 13 residues. V lost 6 bases, J lost 5 bases, and 6 bases stayed unmatched. Germline V gives CDR1 MNHEY, CDR2 SVGAGI. The chain's CDR3 is CASRVQGEYGYTF. The CDR3 DNA reads as TGTGCCAGCAGAGTGCAGGGGGAGTATGGCTACACCTTC.